This is a list of T cell receptor beta chains from one sample in a study of cytomegalovirus exposure and HLA in healthy donors. Sequenced by immunoSEQ multiplex PCR; TCRdb stores in-frame clones only, minus some. The sample has roughly 74,000 clones. What was sequenced was PBMCs. The origin of the receptors is a female donor in good health and CMV-seropositive. CDR3s include the opening cysteine and the closing phenylalanine or tryptophan. Clone size is stated in some rows and not others, as once, few, many or a class when expanded.

NA TRBV11-2 CASVTGGGTQYF
NA TRBV7-2 CASSPGRGDNEQFF
NA TRBV2 CASSDDLAYSTDTQYF
NA TRBV7-9 CASSLKGQGSGDTQYF
NA TRBV29-1 CSVEDGDSPYYGYTF
NA TRBV5-1 CASSFAGGNEQFF
NA TRBV6-5 CARGGQASSYEQYF
NA TRBV6-5 CASSYGYEQFF
NA TRBV7-9 CASSRTGLNTEAFF
NA TRBV25-1 CASSRVLNSPLHF
NA TRBV19 CASSGGQGGYEQYF
NA TRBV29-1 CSVPNRGGDYGYTF
NA TRBV18 CASSPRTSGAGGTGELFF
NA TRBV7-2 CASSLSSGSGELFF
NA TRBV28 CASTSGGSNYGYTF
NA TRBV4-2 CASSQVRAGNEKLFF
NA TRBV19 CATTGETYEQYF
NA TRBV19 CASSSREGQFF
NA TRBV7-2 CASSERRGFTDTQYF
NA TRBV5-1 CASSLGLSGQGWYEQYF
NA TRBV6-6 CASSTTGVSSYEQYF
NA TRBV7-9 CASSSTGTNSYGYTF
NA TRBV2 CASSVAGRSDAFF
NA TRBV9 CASSVDLSSGANVLTF
NA TRBV6-5 CASRSAGTYEQYF
NA TRBV18 CASSQKRTGEETQYF
medium-sized TRBV1 CTTLWGGPYCFGGYTF
NA TRBV5-6 CASRPDRGNVGYTF
NA TRBV5-4 CASSLRDMTYGYTF
NA TRBV25-1 CASRGVLTGGPETQYF
NA TRBV7-2 CASSLEAHSSYEQYF
NA TRBV7-2 CARNPGLAGNQETQYF
NA TRBV9 CASSVGQGVANEKLFF
NA TRBV10-3 CAISGGGSREQYF
NA TRBV6-1 CASVQGSSPLHF
NA TRBV6-6 CASSYLAGQYYEQYF
NA TRBV28 CASSLMSGRSYNEQFF
NA TRBV6-1 CASSELTSGRDTQYF
NA TRBV6-5 CAEGTGADGELFF
NA TRBV28 CASSAYRVARNTGELFF
NA TRBV19 CATRADTQYF